The entry below describes one TCR beta chain. Germline V gives CDR1 SGHTA, CDR2 FQGNSA. V was clipped by 4 bases and J by 3 bases, with 16 bases between them. The CDR3 covers 16 residues. This record comes from a study of T-cell reconstitution after alpha-beta-depleted transplantation in children. Using unique molecular identifiers, the investigators prepared the TCRbeta library. TCRdb passed the PCR reads through MiXCR, listing each CDR3 protein once. The repertoire holds some 600,000 distinct CDR3 sequences, with roughly 17% as singletons. Sequencing was performed on PBMCs from the stem cell graft donor, taken from the stem cell graft. V gene TRBV7-2 combines with J gene TRBJ2-1; a weak D match, TRBD2 (5 bases). The source of this sequence is a human donor who donated a stem cell graft to a child with acute myeloid leukemia. CDR3 nucleotide sequence: TGTGCCAGCAGCTCCCCGGAAACGGGGATCTACAATGAGCAGTTCTTC. Translation gives CASSSPETGIYNEQFF.